Following are 32 T cell receptor beta chains from one sample sequenced in a study of molecular identifiers for immune sequencing clone quantification. TCRdb re-called the PCR reads with MiXCR, one entry per CDR3 protein. The sample includes 100,000 or so distinct CDR3 sequences, 35% of them seen just once. The sample comprised naive CD8+ T cells from blood, with Jurkat cell RNA spiked in. The subset is: FACS-sorted CD8+CD4-CCR7+CD45RA+ naive T cells. All receptors derive from a human donor in good health. Some libraries in this study had Jurkat cell RNA spiked in.

J is TRBJ2-3 and V is TRBV11-2; a weak D match, TRBD2 (8 bases). Germline CDR1 SGHAT, CDR2 FQNNGV. This CDR3 is 17 amino acids long. V lost 5 bases, J lost 4 bases, and 22 bases lay in between. CDR3 loop: CASSPRGGGQGADTQYF. In DNA, the CDR3 is TGTGCCAGCAGCCCCCGGGGGGGCGGCCAGGGGGCAGATACGCAGTATTTT.

V is TRBV7-8 and J is TRBJ2-2; D is undetermined. The germline V and J ends were trimmed by 7 bases and 6 bases, with 12 bases remaining between them. The length of the CDR3 is 13 residues. The germline CDR1 and CDR2 sequences are SGHVS and FQNEAQ. The CDR3 spells CASTKPKSGELFF. CDR3 coding DNA: TGTGCCAGCACCAAACCTAAGTCCGGGGAGCTGTTTTTT. Supplemented by reference TRBV7-8 and TRBJ2-2, the full variable domain reads GAGVSQSPRYKVAKRGQDVALRCDPISGHVSLFWYQQALGQGPEFLTYFQNEAQLDKSGLPSDRFFAERPEGSVSTLKIQRTQQEDSAVYLCASTKPKSGELFFGEGSRLTVL.

This clonotype has at least ten counts. This chain connects TRBV4-2 to TRBJ2-7; 9 bases align to TRBD2. This CDR3 is built from 17 residues. Germline loops: CDR1 LGHNA, CDR2 YNFKEQ. V shed 0 bases, J shed 3 bases, and the junction held 9 bases outside the gene matches. This CDR3 is CASSQDPLAGVGYEQYF. For the CDR3, the DNA is TGTGCCAGCAGCCAAGATCCCTTAGCGGGAGTGGGCTACGAGCAGTACTTC.

This clonotype was seen a few times. The CDR3 region is CASTRMRSGELFF. DNA for the CDR3: TGTGCCAGCACCCGCATGCGCTCCGGGGAGCTGTTTTTT. This rearrangement joins TRBV28 to TRBJ2-2, with D uncertain. The CDR3 is 13 residues long. With 7 bases removed from V and 6 bases from J, the gap between germline ends came to 12 bases. Germline CDR1 MDHEN, CDR2 SYDVKM.

This clonotype was seen repeatedly, ten times or more. The CDR3 DNA reads as TGTGCCAGCAGCTTACAGCTAGCGGGAGTCTGGAGCGAGCAGTACTTC. Its translation is CASSLQLAGVWSEQYF. This chain links TRBV7-8 with TRBJ2-7, with 10 bases lining up with TRBD2. Germline loops: CDR1 SGHVS, CDR2 FQNEAQ. CDR3 length equals 16 residues. V lost 2 bases and J lost 6; bases outside the gene matches: 10.

The gene calls are TRBV4-3 and TRBJ2-2; possible D gene TRBD1, 5 bases. The CDR3 covers 16 residues. Per germline, CDR1 LGHNA and CDR2 YSLEER. V dropped 0 bases and J dropped 10 bases, with 18 bases sitting between them. The chain's CDR3 is CASSQDVGQGSEELFF. CDR3 nucleotides: TGCGCCAGCAGCCAAGATGTGGGGCAGGGAAGCGAGGAGCTGTTTTTT.

This sequence joins TRBV20-1 and TRBJ2-1; D possibly corresponds to TRBD1 (5 bases). The CDR3 has 13 residues. V was cut by 3 bases and J by 9 bases, with 15 bases left in between. The V gene's germline CDR1 is DFQATT and CDR2 SNEGSKA (reference sequence). DNA of the CDR3: TGCAGTGCTAGTTGGGGCAGATGGCTTGAGCAGTTCTTC. Its protein product is CSASWGRWLEQFF.

This chain uses TRBV7-6 with TRBJ2-3; TRBD2 agrees at 7 bases. The germline V gene has CDR1 SGHVS and CDR2 FNYEAQ. V lost 1 base, J lost 0 bases, and 7 bases stayed unmatched. This CDR3 region has 17 residues. The CDR3 here is CASSLGGLVDSTDTQYF. The DNA for the CDR3 is TGTGCCAGCAGCTTAGGCGGACTAGTGGATAGCACAGATACGCAGTATTTT.

This clonotype was observed a handful of times. The chain has TRBV6-6 and TRBJ1-1, with D tentatively TRBD1 (6 bases). Per germline, CDR1 MNHNY and CDR2 SVGAGI (reference sequence). The CDR3 runs to 15 residues. Trimming removed 6 bases from V and 1 base from J, with 15 bases in between. CDR3 sequence: CASSPTDSRNTEAFF. For the CDR3, the DNA is TGTGCCAGCAGCCCCACGGACAGCCGGAACACTGAAGCTTTCTTT.

The chain uses TRBV7-2 and TRBJ2-3, with TRBD2 matching over 7 bases. Trimming cost V 8 bases and J 2 bases; bases outside gene matches: 7. CDR3 size: 14 residues. The germline V gene has CDR1 SGHTA and CDR2 FQGNSA. Here the CDR3 reads CASLSSGYTDTQYF. The CDR3 DNA sequence: TGTGCCAGCCTCTCTAGCGGTTACACAGATACGCAGTATTTT.

This clonotype appeared a few times. The CDR3 DNA reads as TGTGCCAGCAGCTTAGGCGGGCCCCCCTACGAGCAGTACTTC. Protein product: CASSLGGPPYEQYF. V and J are TRBV7-6 and TRBJ2-7; possibly TRBD2 for D (5 bases). The CDR3 has 14 residues. V lost 1 base and J lost 2, with 9 bases in between. CDR1 is SGHVS, CDR2 FNYEAQ, per germline.

In its sample, this clonotype was seen a few times. V and J are TRBV7-9 and TRBJ1-5; D uncertain. The CDR3 length is 13 residues. Trimming stripped 1 base from V and 3 bases from J, with 4 bases between. Germline CDR1 and CDR2: SEHNR and FQNEAQ (reference sequence). The CDR3 DNA reads as TGTGCCAGCAGCTTAGGGGTCAATCAGCCCCAGCATTTT. Residues: CASSLGVNQPQHF.

Turning to this clonotype: As the CDR3 is not closed by the conserved phenylalanine or tryptophan, this likely results from a read error. The chain has TRBV28 and TRBJ2-7, with D possibly TRBD1 on 6 matching bases. The V end was cut by 3 bases, the J end by 7 bases, with 22 bases between. Looked up from germline, CDR1 is MDHEN and CDR2 is SYDVKM. The length of the CDR3 is 16 residues. Written as DNA, the CDR3 is TGTGCCAGCAGTTTCCCCGGGACACACGCCTCCCGAGAGCAGTACTCC. Translation gives CASSFPGTHASREQYS.

Worth noting for this clonotype: The junction and the germline gene differ at one end; a read error may be behind it. The J gene is TRBJ1-3, the V gene TRBV7-9; a possible D gene is TRBD1 (5 bases). CDR1 and CDR2 from the germline V gene are SEHNR and FQNEAQ (reference sequence). There are 17 residues in the CDR3. Written as DNA, the CDR3 is TGTGCCAGCAGCTATAGGCAGGGCGAAGACTCTGGAATCACCATATATTTT. It is translated as CASSYRQGEDSGITIYF. The full variable domain, rest sourced from reference TRBV7-9 and TRBJ1-3, is DTGVSQNPRHKITKRGQNVTFRCDPISEHNRLYWYRQTLGQGPEFLTYFQNEAQLEKSRLLSDRFSAERPKGSFSTLEIQRTEQGDSAMYLCASSYRQGEDSGITIYFGEGSWLTVV.

The rearrangement uses TRBV5-1 and TRBJ2-7, with 10 bases identical to TRBD2. Germline V gene lookup returns CDR1 SGHRS and CDR2 YFSETQ. The CDR3 consists of 18 residues. V was pared by 4 bases and J by 0 bases, with 13 bases of the junction left unmatched. The CDR3 spells CASSRGQITSGVSYEQYF. The CDR3 region has the DNA TGCGCCAGCAGCCGGGGACAAATAACTAGCGGGGTCTCCTACGAGCAGTACTTC.

A note on this clonotype: A much larger clone lies a single base off, so this may be a read error. The CDR3 ends on some other residue instead of the conserved phenylalanine or tryptophan, so this is likely a read error. The J gene is TRBJ2-3, the V gene TRBV4-2; TRBD2 matches at 9 bases. The CDR3 is 17 residues long. Looked up from germline, CDR1 is LGHNA and CDR2 is YNFKEQ. Losses at the gene ends were 0 bases for V and 1 base for J; bases not matched to a gene: 5. The CDR3 region is CASSQDGLAGRTDTQYY. Written as DNA, the CDR3 is TGTGCCAGCAGCCAAGATGGGCTAGCGGGACGCACAGATACGCAGTATTAT.

This clonotype was counted ten times or more. The V and J genes are TRBV13 and TRBJ1-1, with 8 bases matching TRBD1. Trimming cost V 5 bases and J 3 bases; bases outside gene matches: 8. Germline V gene lookup returns CDR1 PRHDT and CDR2 FYEKMQ (reference sequence). This CDR3 has 15 residues. The CDR3 is CASSLEGQADTEAFF. The CDR3 DNA sequence: TGTGCCAGCAGCCTAGAGGGACAGGCGGACACTGAAGCTTTCTTT.

As concerns this clonotype: This may arise from a read error, as a much more abundant clone is one base away. The chain joins TRBV12-3 or TRBV12-4 to TRBJ2-2; tentatively, D is TRBD2 (6 bases). This CDR3 contains 15 residues. V was cut by 7 bases and J by 4 bases, with 16 bases left in between. This CDR3 reads CASNHKDGGTGELFF. CDR3 coding DNA: TGTGCCAGCAATCACAAGGACGGGGGCACCGGGGAGCTGTTTTTT.

V gene TRBV21-1 combines with J gene TRBJ2-6; the DNA was not used to check the table's D call, TRBD1. TRBV21-1 is marked as a pseudogene. CDR3 length: 20 residues. CDR3 protein: CASSKWGAGQRLSGANVLTF. DNA of the CDR3: TGTGCCAGCAGCAAATGGGGCGCGGGACAGAGATTGTCTGGGGCCAACGTCCTGACTTTC.

With respect to this clonotype: An end of the junction does not agree with germline; a read error may underlie this. V is TRBV4-3 and J is TRBJ2-5; no clear D gene. The CDR3 consists of 15 residues. CDR1 LGHNA and CDR2 YSLEER come from the germline V gene. The CDR3 sequence: CASSQDPSKRETQHF. DNA for the CDR3: TGCGCCAGCAGCCAAGATCCATCCAAAAGAGAGACCCAGCACTTC.

In this sample, this clonotype turned up many times. The chain recombines TRBV28 with TRBJ1-1; D ambiguous. The V end was cut by 7 bases, the J end by 4 bases, with 13 bases between. The CDR3 has 13 residues. Germline V gene sequence: CDR1 MDHEN, CDR2 SYDVKM. The CDR3 region has the DNA TGTGCCAGCAAGCGCCTTAGGGCCACTGAAGCTTTCTTT. Translation: CASKRLRATEAFF.

This sequence joins TRBV4-3 and TRBJ2-7, with 9 bases lining up with TRBD2. This CDR3 region has 15 residues. Germline values: CDR1 LGHNA, CDR2 YSLEER. V dropped 4 bases and J dropped 6; count of bases not matched to a gene: 10. DNA for the CDR3: TGCGCCAGCAGCCCCCGGGCTAGCGGGGCTCGCGAGCAGTACTTC. This gives the protein CASSPRASGAREQYF.

With respect to this clonotype: One end of the junction varies from germline; a read error may be responsible. The V gene is TRBV4-3, the J gene TRBJ2-3, with D hard to call. Germline assignment: CDR1 LGHNA and CDR2 YSLEER. The CDR3 loop spans 14 amino acids. In DNA, the CDR3 is TGCGCCAGCAGCCAAGGGACCTACACAGACACGCAGTATTTT. Protein: CASSQGTYTDTQYF.

V and J are TRBV14 and TRBJ2-3; D is possibly TRBD1 (5 bases). Germline V gene data show CDR1 as SGHDN and CDR2 as FVKESK. CDR3 size: 18 residues. The V and J ends lost 5 bases and 4 bases respectively, with 25 bases between them. DNA of the CDR3: TGTGCCAGCAGCTCAAGACCCACCAGGGTAGCTGGGCCAGATACGCAGTATTTT. Translation gives CASSSRPTRVAGPDTQYF.

This clonotype has just one count. This chain uses TRBV6-2 or TRBV6-3 with TRBJ2-2; weak D call: TRBD1 (5 bases). The germline V and J ends were trimmed by 5 bases and 5 bases, with 12 bases remaining between them. The CDR3 loop spans 14 amino acids. The germline gives CDR1 MNHEY, CDR2 SVGEGT. DNA for the CDR3: TGTGCCAGCAGTCCCGACAGAAAAACCGGGGAGCTGTTTTTT. It specifies CASSPDRKTGELFF.

Concerning this clonotype: A junction boundary mismatches the germline segment, possibly from a read error. The rearrangement joins TRBV7-6 to TRBJ2-5, with TRBD2 matching over 8 bases. CDR1 is SGHVS, CDR2 FNYEAQ, per germline. The CDR3 runs to 15 residues. The CDR3 DNA reads TGTGCCAGCAGCCGTAGCGGGGCCCTACAAGAGTCCCAGTACTTC. It yields the protein CASSRSGALQESQYF. The entire variable domain, with the rest obtained from reference TRBV7-6 and TRBJ2-5, is as follows: GAGVSQSPRYKVTKRGQDVALRCDPISGHVSLYWYRQALGQGPEFLTYFNYEAQQDKSGLPNDRFSAERPEGSISTLTIQRTEQRDSAMYRCASSRSGALQESQYFGPGTRLLVL.

Worth noting for this clonotype: The junction shows a germline mismatch at one end, possibly a read error. The chain links TRBV7-9 to TRBJ1-1, with D tentatively TRBD1 (5 bases). Germline-derived CDR1 and CDR2 are SEHNR and FQNEAQ (reference sequence). This CDR3 spans 14 amino acids. The CDR3, as DNA: TGTGCCAGCAGCTTTCCCAGGGCTGGGACTGAAGCTATCTTT. Amino acid sequence: CASSFPRAGTEAIF.

This clonotype was seen many times. V usage is TRBV7-9 and J usage is TRBJ1-1, with D possibly matching TRBD1 (5 bases). Germline V gene lookup returns CDR1 SEHNR and CDR2 FQNEAQ (reference sequence). With 7 bases removed from V and 3 bases from J, the gap between germline ends came to 24 bases. CDR3 length equals 17 residues. The CDR3 here is CASTPLVQGRTYTEAFF. DNA for the CDR3: TGTGCCAGCACCCCGCTCGTGCAGGGACGGACCTACACTGAAGCTTTCTTT. Variable domain in full (rest from reference TRBV7-9 and TRBJ1-1): DTGVSQNPRHKITKRGQNVTFRCDPISEHNRLYWYRQTLGQGPEFLTYFQNEAQLEKSRLLSDRFSAERPKGSFSTLEIQRTEQGDSAMYLCASTPLVQGRTYTEAFFGQGTRLTVV.

There are a few counts of this clonotype. The gene calls are TRBV27 and TRBJ2-7; 9 positions match TRBD1. The CDR3 consists of 15 residues. Trimming at V came to 2 bases and at J to 3 bases, leaving 5 bases not matched to a gene. Per the germline V gene, CDR1 is MNHEY and CDR2 is SMNVEV (reference sequence). CDR3 loop: CASSLKRTGDYEQYF. CDR3 nucleotides: TGTGCCAGCAGTTTAAAAAGGACAGGGGACTACGAGCAGTACTTC.

This clonotype occurred once. The rearrangement joins TRBV10-2 to TRBJ2-5; 11 bases fit TRBD2. V dropped 6 bases and J dropped 5; count of bases not matched to a gene: 17. The CDR3 has 18 amino acids. CDR1 WSHSY and CDR2 SAAADI come from the germline V gene. This CDR3 reads CASRLTSGSRFGRETQYF. For the CDR3, the DNA is TGCGCCAGCAGGCTTACTAGCGGGAGCAGGTTTGGTAGGGAGACCCAGTACTTC.

This clonotype showed up just a few times. This rearrangement joins TRBV6-2 or TRBV6-3 to TRBJ2-7, with TRBD1 as a possible D gene (6 bases). The germline V gene encodes CDR1 MNHEY and CDR2 SVGEGT. Trimming removed 2 bases from V and 2 bases from J, with 10 bases in between. The CDR3 is 14 residues long. The CDR3 protein is CASSYGTTTYEQYF. CDR3 coding DNA: TGTGCCAGCAGTTACGGGACAACCACCTACGAGCAGTACTTC.

The genes are TRBV7-9 and TRBJ1-5; D ambiguous. The CDR3 loop spans 15 amino acids. Germline V gene sequence: CDR1 SEHNR, CDR2 FQNEAQ (reference sequence). With 5 bases removed from V and 0 bases from J, the gap between germline ends came to 11 bases. DNA of the CDR3: TGTGCCAGCAGCCCCGGTGGATATAGCAATCAGCCCCAGCATTTT. As protein: CASSPGGYSNQPQHF.